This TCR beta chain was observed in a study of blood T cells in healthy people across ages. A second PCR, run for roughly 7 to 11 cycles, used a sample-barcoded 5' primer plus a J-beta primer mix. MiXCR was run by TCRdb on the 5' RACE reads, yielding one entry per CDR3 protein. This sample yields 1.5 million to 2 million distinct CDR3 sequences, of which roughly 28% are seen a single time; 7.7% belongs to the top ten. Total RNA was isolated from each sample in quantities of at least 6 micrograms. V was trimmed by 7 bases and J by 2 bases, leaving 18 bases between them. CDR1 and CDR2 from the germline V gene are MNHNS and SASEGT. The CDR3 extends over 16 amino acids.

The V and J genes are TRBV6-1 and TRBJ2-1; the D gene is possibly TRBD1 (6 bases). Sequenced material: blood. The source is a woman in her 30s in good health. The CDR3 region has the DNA TGTGCCAGCACAGCGTTAGGGGGTGTAACCTACAATGAGCAGTTCTTC. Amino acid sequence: CASTALGGVTYNEQFF.